This is a list of T cell receptor beta chains from one sample in a study of response to subunit inactivated influenza vaccine. MiXCR was run by TCRdb on the RT-PCR reads, yielding one entry per CDR3 protein. The table records around 480,000 distinct CDR3 sequences, 16% of them present only once. Sequencing used CD4+ T cells sorted from PBMCs, obtained less than 30 months after vaccination. All receptors come from a man between 50 and 69 years old who received an inactivated influenza vaccine. The CDR3 runs from the conserved cysteine through the conserved F or W. A D gene is named only where the DNA matches it firmly. Where a row states a size, it is once, few, many or the class of an expanded clone; other rows omit it.

TRBV29-1,TRBD1,-,13,TRBJ2-7,TGCAGCGTAATGGACAGGAATTCCTACGAGCAGTACTTC,CSVMDRNSYEQYF
TRBV28,TRBD1,few,14,TRBJ1-2,TGTGCCAGCAGCCGCGAAGGGGGCGCCTTTGGCTACACCTTC,CASSREGGAFGYTF
TRBV6-2/TRBV6-3,-,-,17,TRBJ1-5,TGTGCCAGCAGTTACCCAGCCCAGAGTAGGCTTGGCCAGCCCCAGCATTTT,CASSYPAQSRLGQPQHF
TRBV11-2,-,many,16,TRBJ2-3,TGTGCCAGCAGGATCCCAATATGGGGTAACACAGATACGCAGTATTTT,CASRIPIWGNTDTQYF
TRBV7-9,-,-,16,TRBJ2-1,TGTGCCAGCACGCAAGGGAACAGGGAGTCCTACAATGAGCAGTTCTTC,CASTQGNRESYNEQFF
TRBV7-2,-,-,17,TRBJ2-3,TGTGCCAGCAGCGAACAGCCCCTACTAGACCTCACAGATACGCAGTATTTT,CASSEQPLLDLTDTQYF
TRBV6-1,TRBD1,few,14,TRBJ1-6,TGTGCCAGCAGAACACGACAGGGTAATTCACCCCTCCACTTT,CASRTRQGNSPLHF
TRBV6-1,-,-,15,TRBJ2-1,TGTGCCAGCAGTGAATCCGCAGGGGATTACAATGAGCAGTTCTTC,CASSESAGDYNEQFF
TRBV5-5,-,-,16,TRBJ1-4,TGTGCCAGCAGCTCGATCAACAGTGCAACTAATGAAAAACTGTTTTTT,CASSSINSATNEKLFF
TRBV2,-,-,14,TRBJ2-5,TGTGCCAGCAGTGACTGGACAGGGAGGGCGACCCAGTACTTC,CASSDWTGRATQYF
TRBV7-3,TRBD2,-,15,TRBJ2-3,TGTGCCAGCAGCCCCCGACTAGCGGGAGTCGATACGCAGTATTTT,CASSPRLAGVDTQYF
TRBV18,-,-,16,TRBJ2-3,TGTGCCAGCTCAATCCGGATGGTGGCTAGCACAGATACGCAGTATTTT,CASSIRMVASTDTQYF
TRBV10-2,-,-,14,TRBJ2-2,TGCGCCAGCAAGGGTAGCGGGAACACCGGGGAGCTGTTTTTT,CASKGSGNTGELFF
TRBV2,-,few,14,TRBJ2-7,TGTGCCAGCAGTGAAGGTAGGGTAGGCTACGAGCAGTACTTC,CASSEGRVGYEQYF
TRBV6-2/TRBV6-3,TRBD2,many,20,TRBJ2-6,TGTGCCAGCAGTACCCTACCAAATAGCGGGAGGGCCCTCGGGGCCAACGTCCTGACTTTC,CASSTLPNSGRALGANVLTF
TRBV20-1,-,-,10,TRBJ1-1,TGCAGGGCAGCTGGCACTGAAGCTTTCTTT,CRAAGTEAFF
TRBV11-2,TRBD1,-,14,TRBJ2-5,TGTGCCAGCAGCCCGAGACAGGGGTACGGGACCCAGTACTTC,CASSPRQGYGTQYF
TRBV12-3/TRBV12-4,-,few,14,TRBJ2-6,TGTGCCAGCAGTTTAAGCGGGGGGGCCAACGTCCTGACTTTC,CASSLSGGANVLTF
TRBV18,-,-,16,TRBJ2-4,TGTGCCAGCTCACCACCTTCGGGACTAGCCAAAAACATTCAGTACTTC,CASSPPSGLAKNIQYF
TRBV10-3,-,few,15,TRBJ2-5,TGTGCCATCAGTCCAGGCGGCAACCGGCAAGAGACCCAGTACTTC,CAISPGGNRQETQYF
TRBV20-1,-,-,14,TRBJ2-2,TGCAGTGCAAGGGCCAGGGAGAGCACCGGGGAGCTGTTTTTT,CSARARESTGELFF
TRBV7-2,-,few,15,TRBJ2-1,TGTGCCAGCAGCTTAGAGGACAGATCCTACAATGAGCAGTTCTTC,CASSLEDRSYNEQFF
TRBV6-4,-,few,13,TRBJ2-3,TGTGCCAGCAGTGACTGGGTTTCAGATACGCAGTATTTT,CASSDWVSDTQYF
TRBV18,TRBD1,-,15,TRBJ2-5,TGTGCCAGCTCTGTGGGGACAGCGGACCAAGAGACCCAGTACTTC,CASSVGTADQETQYF
TRBV15,TRBD1,-,17,TRBJ2-7,TGTGCCACCAGCAGAGATATCGTGACAGGGGTTGCCTACGAGCAGTACTTC,CATSRDIVTGVAYEQYF
TRBV28,-,-,15,TRBJ1-2,TGTGCCAGCAGTTCCGGACGGGGAGGGGTCTATGGCTACACCTTC,CASSSGRGGVYGYTF
TRBV20-1,TRBD1,-,15,TRBJ2-5,TGCAGTGCTAGAGATGGGGGCAGGGGGCTGGAGACCCAGTACTTC,CSARDGGRGLETQYF
TRBV2,-,-,14,TRBJ1-4,TGTGCCAGCACCGGGGACGGTGGGAAAGAAAAACTGTTTTTT,CASTGDGGKEKLFF
TRBV12-3/TRBV12-4,-,-,13,TRBJ2-2,TGTGCCAGCAACCAGGGGGGCACCGGGGAGCTGTTTTTT,CASNQGGTGELFF
TRBV12-3/TRBV12-4,-,few,15,TRBJ1-1,TGTGCCAGCAGACTGACTGGGGGACGGAACACTGAAGCTTTCTTT,CASRLTGGRNTEAFF
TRBV5-5,-,few,14,TRBJ1-2,TGTGCCAGCAGGTCCATCGGGGTTAACTATGGCTACACCTTC,CASRSIGVNYGYTF
TRBV9,TRBD2,-,15,TRBJ2-2,TGTGCCAGCAGCCTTCTAGCGGTGAACACCGGGGAGCTGTTTTTT,CASSLLAVNTGELFF
TRBV12-3/TRBV12-4,-,-,14,TRBJ2-2,TGTGCCAGCAGTTTTTACGCAAACACCGGGGAGCTGTTTTTT,CASSFYANTGELFF
TRBV24-1,-,few,16,TRBJ2-1,TGTGCCACCAGTGCACAGGCTTGGGGCTTCTACAATGAGCAGTTCTTC,CATSAQAWGFYNEQFF
TRBV7-9,-,-,14,TRBJ1-1,TGTGCCAGCAGCCTCCCCAACCTGAACACTGAAGCTTTCTTT,CASSLPNLNTEAFF
TRBV11-2,-,few,13,TRBJ2-3,TGTGCCAGCAGCGTCGGGAACACAGATACGCAGTATTTT,CASSVGNTDTQYF
TRBV4-3,-,-,14,TRBJ1-6,TGCGCCAGCAGCCAAACGGCCTTCAATTCACCCCTCCACTTT,CASSQTAFNSPLHF
TRBV4-3,-,-,16,TRBJ1-4,TGCGCCAGCAGCCAAGCGTTAAGGGGGACTAATGAAAAACTGTTTTTT,CASSQALRGTNEKLFF
TRBV12-3/TRBV12-4,-,-,13,TRBJ2-5,TGTGCCAGCAGTAAACGGATGGGAGAGACCCAGTACTTC,CASSKRMGETQYF
TRBV11-2,-,many,13,TRBJ2-7,TGTGCCAGCAGCTTACGGCGGTCCTACGAGCAGTACTTC,CASSLRRSYEQYF
TRBV2,-,-,13,TRBJ1-2,TGTGCCAGCAGGTTAGGGGGGGACTATGGCTACACCTTC,CASRLGGDYGYTF
TRBV29-1,-,-,13,TRBJ2-5,TGCAGCGTTGACCTCAGGGGGGCAGAGACCCAGTACTTC,CSVDLRGAETQYF
TRBV10-3,-,-,12,TRBJ1-5,TGTGCCATCAACTCCCCCAATCAGCCCCAGCATTTT,CAINSPNQPQHF
TRBV20-1,-,once,14,TRBJ2-5,TGCAGTGCTAGCCGCGGGACAGCCCAAGAGACCCAGTACTTC,CSASRGTAQETQYF
TRBV11-2,TRBD2,few,18,TRBJ2-1,TGTGCCAGCAGTTCGAGCGGGAGGGCCCCATTAATCGGTGATGAGCAGTTCTTC,CASSSSGRAPLIGDEQFF
TRBV20-1,TRBD2,few,17,TRBJ2-7,TGCAGTGCTAGAGATGTCCTAGCGGGGGGTGAATTGTCCGAGCAGTACTTC,CSARDVLAGGELSEQYF
TRBV5-1,-,-,14,TRBJ2-7,TGCGCCAGCAGCTTGAGAAGGGGTTGGTACGAGCAGTACTTC,CASSLRRGWYEQYF
TRBV20-1,TRBD2,-,15,TRBJ2-4,TGCAGTGCTAGAGGTCAAGCGGGGGGAGTTGACATTCAGTACTTC,CSARGQAGGVDIQYF
TRBV2,-,few,13,TRBJ2-7,TGTGCCAGCAGTGACCGTCAGGTCTCCGAGCAGTACTTC,CASSDRQVSEQYF
TRBV20-1,TRBD1,-,18,TRBJ2-1,TGCAGTGCTAGAGATGGGGACAGATTATTCAGCTCCTACAATGAGCAGTTCTTC,CSARDGDRLFSSYNEQFF
TRBV4-2,TRBD2,few,14,TRBJ2-4,TGTGCCAGCAGCCAAGGGTCGGGGGGACTCATTCAGTACTTC,CASSQGSGGLIQYF
TRBV7-9,-,many,13,TRBJ2-2,TGTGCCAGCAGCTTAAGTGGGCCCGGGGAGCTGTTTTTT,CASSLSGPGELFF
TRBV9,-,-,15,TRBJ1-4,TGTGCCAGCAGCCCCGGACCGTCGTTTAATGAAAAACTGTTTTTT,CASSPGPSFNEKLFF
TRBV4-1,-,-,14,TRBJ2-7,TGCGCCAGCAGCCAAGGGGTAGGGTTGGACGAGCAGTACTTC,CASSQGVGLDEQYF
TRBV14,-,-,13,TRBJ1-1,TGTGCCAGCAGCTTCAACGGAGTCACTGAAGCTTTCTTT,CASSFNGVTEAFF
TRBV5-1,TRBD1,-,17,TRBJ2-3,TGCGCCAGCAGCTTGGATCCGGGACAGGGGGCCTCAGATACGCAGTATTTT,CASSLDPGQGASDTQYF
TRBV12-3/TRBV12-4,-,few,13,TRBJ1-2,TGTGCCAGCAGTTCGGGCCGCAACTATGGCTACACCTTC,CASSSGRNYGYTF
TRBV20-1,-,few,12,TRBJ1-3,TGCAGTGCAACAGAATCTGGAAACACCATATATTTT,CSATESGNTIYF
TRBV7-9,TRBD2,-,15,TRBJ2-1,TGTGCCAGCAGCCTAACTAGCGGGGCGACCATTGAGCAGTTCTTC,CASSLTSGATIEQFF
TRBV24-1,-,-,12,TRBJ2-7,TGTGCCATCGCGGAAGGAGACGCAGTGCAGTACTTC,CAIAEGDAVQYF